This entry lists 15 T cell receptor beta chains sequenced from one sample in a study of T cells in Graves' hyperthyroidism and ophthalmopathy. Amplification of TCR beta CDR3 regions was performed using RNA transcripts as template. The TCR CDR3 was amplified in a first-round RT-PCR using the HTBI primer set. TCRdb ran MiXCR on the multiplex PCR reads and lists one entry per CDR3 protein. The table records about 420,000 distinct CDR3 sequences, approximately 15% of them present only once. Specimen: blood. The source of these receptors is a woman aged 18-35 years with Graves' hyperthyroidism.

This clonotype was seen a few times. The chain couples TRBV9 to TRBJ1-1, with 9 bases lining up with TRBD1. Germline V gene sequence: CDR1 SGDLS, CDR2 YYNGEE. This CDR3 contains 15 residues. V shed 3 bases, J shed 4 bases, and the junction held 7 bases outside the gene matches. The chain's CDR3 is CASSAGTGIGTEAFF. Here the CDR3 DNA reads TGTGCCAGCAGCGCCGGGACAGGGATCGGCACTGAAGCTTTCTTT.

This clonotype has a count of ten or more. The rearrangement joins TRBV4-2 to TRBJ2-5, with 9 bases fitting TRBD1. Looked up from germline, CDR1 is LGHNA and CDR2 is YNFKEQ. V lost 3 bases, J lost 4 bases, and 6 bases stayed unmatched. CDR3 size: 15 residues. The CDR3 protein is CASSHARDRVETQYF. In DNA, the CDR3 is TGTGCCAGCAGCCATGCCCGGGACAGGGTAGAGACCCAGTACTTC.

The V and J genes are TRBV15 and TRBJ2-1; D is undetermined. In germline, CDR1 is LNHNV, CDR2 YYDKDF (reference sequence). V was pared by 0 bases and J by 0 bases, with 21 bases between. The CDR3 is made up of 20 amino acids. DNA for the CDR3: TGTGCCACCAGCAGAGATCCCAGCCCCATCCCCACGAGCTCCTACAATGAGCAGTTCTTC. It codes for CATSRDPSPIPTSSYNEQFF. Complete variable domain (other parts from reference TRBV15 and TRBJ2-1): DAMVIQNPRYQVTQFGKPVTLSCSQTLNHNVMYWYQQKSSQAPKLLFHYYDKDFNNEADTPDNFQSRRPNTSFCFLDIRSPGLGDTAMYLCATSRDPSPIPTSSYNEQFFGPGTRLTVL.

This clonotype was seen repeatedly, ten times or more. V and J are TRBV11-3 and TRBJ2-1; D is unclear. The CDR3 consists of 14 residues. Trimming shortened V by 4 bases and J by 2 bases, and 9 bases separated the two germline ends. Germline V gives CDR1 SGHNT, CDR2 YENEEA. CDR3: CASSSTKPYNEQFF. For the CDR3, the DNA is TGTGCCAGCAGCTCCACCAAACCCTACAATGAGCAGTTCTTC.

Only a few counts were recorded for this clonotype. This chain links TRBV7-9 with TRBJ2-4; either TRBD1 or TRBD2 may fit D (5 bases each). V shed 5 bases and J shed 0 bases, with 17 bases lying between them. The CDR3 covers 17 residues. The germline gives CDR1 SEHNR, CDR2 FQNEAQ (reference sequence). The CDR3 spells CASSPSGAGLAKNIQYF. CDR3 bases: TGTGCCAGCAGCCCTAGTGGGGCGGGCCTAGCCAAAAACATTCAGTACTTC.

The chain employs TRBV7-9 and TRBJ2-2, with D possibly being TRBD2 (5 bases). Per germline, CDR1 SEHNR and CDR2 FQNEAQ (reference sequence). This CDR3 spans 17 amino acids. V lost 1 base, J lost 0 bases, and 12 bases lay in between. In DNA, the CDR3 is TGTGCCAGCAGCTTAGACCGCGGGTTGGCGAACACCGGGGAGCTGTTTTTT. This gives the protein CASSLDRGLANTGELFF.

This clonotype was seen repeatedly, ten times or more. The chain links TRBV7-2 to TRBJ1-2, with 7 bases aligning to TRBD1. Germline values: CDR1 SGHTA, CDR2 FQGNSA. The J segment lost 4 bases and the V segment lost 3 bases, leaving 5 bases of the junction unmatched. The CDR3 spans 14 residues. CDR3 nucleotides: TGTGCCAGCAGCTTCCGACAGGGATCCTATGGCTACACCTTC. The encoded protein is CASSFRQGSYGYTF.

This clonotype was counted many times. The V and J genes are TRBV20-1 and TRBJ2-5; D unclear. Trimming took 1 base from V and 1 from J, leaving 7 bases between them. The CDR3 length is 13 residues. The germline gives CDR1 DFQATT, CDR2 SNEGSKA (reference sequence). CDR3 DNA: TGCAGTGCTAGAGGCAGACTCCAAGAGACCCAGTACTTC. It is translated as CSARGRLQETQYF.

This clonotype was counted ten times or more. The V and J genes are TRBV12-3 or TRBV12-4 and TRBJ2-3; D call uncertain. CDR3 length: 11 amino acids. V was pared by 2 bases and J by 7 bases, with 4 bases between. DNA of the CDR3: TGTGCCAGCAGTTTATCGTATACGCAGTATTTT. It encodes CASSLSYTQYF.

The CDR3 loop reads CASSLYGQNTEAFF. DNA for the CDR3: TGTGCCAGCAGTTTGTACGGGCAGAACACTGAAGCTTTCTTT. J is TRBJ1-1 and V is TRBV27; D gene unclear. V lost 3 bases to trimming and J lost 1 base, with 9 bases between them. Per germline, CDR1 MNHEY and CDR2 SMNVEV (reference sequence). The CDR3 runs 14 residues.

The V call is TRBV29-1, the J call TRBJ1-3; a possible D gene is TRBD1 (6 bases). CDR1 is SQVTM and CDR2 is ANQGSEA in the germline V gene. The CDR3 has 12 residues. V lost 7 bases and J 14 bases, leaving 21 bases between the germline ends. The CDR3 sequence: CSAGGTMLDLYF. CDR3 DNA: TGCAGCGCTGGGGGGACAATGTTGGACCTATATTTT.

This clonotype appeared a few times. The V gene is TRBV4-1, the J gene TRBJ1-2, with TRBD1 as a possible D gene (5 bases). The CDR3 consists of 15 residues. Per the germline V gene, CDR1 is MGHRA and CDR2 is YSYEKL. V lost 1 base and J 7 bases, leaving 16 bases between the germline ends. This CDR3 reads CASSQAPPGRAGYTF. The CDR3, as DNA: TGCGCCAGCAGCCAAGCTCCCCCGGGCAGGGCTGGCTACACCTTC.

The sample holds a few counts of this clonotype. The gene calls are TRBV10-3 and TRBJ2-3, with D perhaps being TRBD1 or TRBD2 (5 bases each). Trimming cost V 7 bases and J 6 bases, with 17 bases left between them. Germline V gene data show CDR1 as ENHRY and CDR2 as SYGVKD. CDR3 length: 14 amino acids. Here the CDR3 reads CAITGQGPMDTQYF. In DNA form, the CDR3 reads TGTGCCATCACAGGGCAGGGACCCATGGATACGCAGTATTTT.

A remark on this clonotype: Being one base from a much bigger clone, this may be a read error. The chain carries TRBV3-1 and TRBJ2-1; no reliable D call. V lost 1 base and J lost 6, with 4 bases in between. The CDR3 sequence is 12 residues long. Germline loops: CDR1 LGHDT, CDR2 YNNKEL (reference sequence). The CDR3 spells CASSQVCNEQFF. In nucleotides, the CDR3 is TGTGCCAGCAGCCAAGTCTGCAATGAGCAGTTCTTC.

By proportion, this clonotype is medium-sized. The rearrangement joins TRBV10-2 to TRBJ1-5; D may be TRBD1 (6 bases). Germline V gene data show CDR1 as WSHSY and CDR2 as SAAADI. V lost 6 bases, J lost 3 bases, and 12 bases lay in between. The CDR3 runs 14 residues. CDR3: CASRGRGDNQPQHF. DNA of the CDR3: TGCGCCAGCAGGGGCAGGGGAGACAATCAGCCCCAGCATTTT.